This entry concerns a single T cell receptor beta chain. This clone was found a few times. No antigen is known for it. No base-level quality is on record; no much larger clone is a single base apart. The CDR3 regions of human TCRbeta chains were subjected to immunosequencing. The paper's data handling went like this. TCRs in the repertoires were matched against a reference library of SARS-CoV-2-specific TCRs that had been generated with the MIRA antigen-specificity platform. Breadth was defined as the fraction of unique TCRs that were SARS-CoV-2-associated, and depth was defined as the fraction of total T cells that were SARS-CoV-2-associated. Using the MIRA data, each spike-specific TCR was assigned both to the spike region to which the TCR was reactive and to a CD4 or CD8 class. Log10-transformed breadth and depth values were compared by one-way ANOVA with Sidak's multiple comparisons tests. The clones in this table, taken by TCRdb from immuneACCESS, are in-frame only. Not every clone is retained; where verified, under half of the shortfall comes from an unresolved V gene, and the cause of the rest is unknown. The V and J calls and clone size are taken from that table; D and trimming were inferred from the DNA. For this sample there are under 200,000 clones; 87% appear just once. Less than 1.3% of the sample comes from the top ten.

The sample's time point label is to be understood as: about 28 days (+/-7) after the second vaccine dose. Because spike-specific TCR depth and breadth did not differ between the two schedules, AZD1222 recipients who got a second dose at roughly 4 weeks were pooled with those who got a second dose at roughly 12 weeks. Vaccinee samples were obtained from the UK trials COV001 and COV002, which included a single-blind randomized controlled phase 2/3 trial of AZD1222 (ChAdOx1 nCoV-19) in healthy adults. For TCRbeta chain sequencing, PBMC samples were collected from trial participants at day 0 and at day 28 after the second dose. The trim is 0 bases for V and 3 bases for J, with a gap of 12 bases between the germline ends. The germline V gene specifies MGHRA as CDR1 and YSYEKL as CDR2. The CDR3 goes from the cysteine to the phenylalanine over 15 residues. The entry retains the CDR3 DNA only, 45 bases that are in frame from base 1.

The data originate from a study of T cell responses to AZD1222 COVID-19 vaccine (dated by TCRdb to about 2021). Notes on the research overall: TCR sequencing was performed for about 250 trial participants, of whom 207 were given two doses of AZD1222 and around 25 were given two doses of MenACWY control vaccine. Trial participants were enrolled into age subgroups of 18-55, 56-69 and 70-plus years, which contained about 160, 30 and 59 TCR-sequenced participants, respectively.

General study outcomes and caveats: Epitopes outside the regions mutated in the B.1.351 and B.1.1.7 variants were reportedly recognized by nearly half of the unique spike-specific TCRs. Most participants were white British and females outnumbered males, and the authors suggested that clonal diversity may have been underestimated. Vaccine-associated CD4 TCRs spanned the whole spike protein, with dominant responses in regions 160-218 and 743-854. In the small 56-69-year group, the increase in depth fell short of significance, most likely because of low power. After two AZD1222 doses, both the breadth and the depth of spike-specific TCRs were significantly higher than at day 0 and than in MenACWY recipients. Because no day 14 peak-response samples were available, the repertoires could be characterized only after the peak T cell response. Conclusions about previously exposed vaccinees are limited, since just 6 or 7 AZD1222 recipients were seropositive for SARS-CoV-2 at baseline.

This receptor chain uses TRBV4-1 and TRBJ2-7; D gene: possibly TRBD2, on 6 matching bases. This specimen was peripheral blood, taken 28 days after the second AZD1222 dose. The sequence came from an adult who received the AZD1222 COVID-19 vaccine. The CDR3: CASSQELNGGYEQYF. In nucleotide form, the sequence is TGCGCCAGCAGCCAAGAGCTTAACGGGGGCTACGAGCAGTACTTC.